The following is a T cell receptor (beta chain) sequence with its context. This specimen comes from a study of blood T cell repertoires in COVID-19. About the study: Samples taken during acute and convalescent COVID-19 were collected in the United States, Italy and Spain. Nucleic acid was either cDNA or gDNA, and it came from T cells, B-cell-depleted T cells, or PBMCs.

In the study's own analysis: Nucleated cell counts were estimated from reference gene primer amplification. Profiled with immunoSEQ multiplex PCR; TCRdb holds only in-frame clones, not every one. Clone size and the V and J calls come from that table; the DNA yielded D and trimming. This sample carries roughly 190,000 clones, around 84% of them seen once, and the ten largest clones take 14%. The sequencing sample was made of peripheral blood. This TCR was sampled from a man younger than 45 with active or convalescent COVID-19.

This CDR3 is CASSYSSDYGYTF. The DNA for the CDR3 is TGTGCCAGCAGTTACTCGAGCGACTATGGCTACACCTTC. This sequence joins TRBV6-2 or TRBV6-3 and TRBJ1-2; D is unclear. V shed 0 bases and J shed 3 bases, with 5 bases lying between them. CDR1 is MNHEY, CDR2 SVGEGT, per germline. The CDR3 runs 13 residues.